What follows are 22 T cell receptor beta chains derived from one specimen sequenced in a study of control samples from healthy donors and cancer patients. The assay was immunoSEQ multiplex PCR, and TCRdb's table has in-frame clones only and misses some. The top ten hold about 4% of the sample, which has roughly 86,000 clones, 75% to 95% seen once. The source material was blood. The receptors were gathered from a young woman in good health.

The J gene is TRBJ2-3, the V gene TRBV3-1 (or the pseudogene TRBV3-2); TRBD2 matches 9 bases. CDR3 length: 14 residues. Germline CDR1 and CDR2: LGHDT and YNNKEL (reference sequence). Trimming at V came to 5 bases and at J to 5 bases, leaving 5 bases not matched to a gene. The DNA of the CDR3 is TGTGCCAGCAGCTTCCGCGGGGGGGAAGATACGCAGTATTTT. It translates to CASSFRGGEDTQYF.

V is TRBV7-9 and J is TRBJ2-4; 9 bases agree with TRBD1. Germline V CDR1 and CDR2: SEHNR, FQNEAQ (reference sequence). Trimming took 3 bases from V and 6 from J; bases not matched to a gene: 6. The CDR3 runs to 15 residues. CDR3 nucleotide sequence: TGTGCCAGCAGCTTGCCTCCGGGACAGGGAAACATTCAGTACTTC. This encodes CASSLPPGQGNIQYF. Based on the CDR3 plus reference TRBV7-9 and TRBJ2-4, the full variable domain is DTGVSQNPRHKITKRGQNVTFRCDPISEHNRLYWYRQTLGQGPEFLTYFQNEAQLEKSRLLSDRFSAERPKGSFSTLEIQRTEQGDSAMYLCASSLPPGQGNIQYFGAGTRLSVL.

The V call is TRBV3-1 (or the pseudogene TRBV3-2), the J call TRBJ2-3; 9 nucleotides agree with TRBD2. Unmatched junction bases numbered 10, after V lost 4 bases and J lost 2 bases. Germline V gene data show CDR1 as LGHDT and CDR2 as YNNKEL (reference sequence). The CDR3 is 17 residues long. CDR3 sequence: CASSPLGAGGLTDTQYF. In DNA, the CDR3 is TGTGCCAGCAGCCCCTTAGGGGCGGGGGGGCTCACAGATACGCAGTATTTT.

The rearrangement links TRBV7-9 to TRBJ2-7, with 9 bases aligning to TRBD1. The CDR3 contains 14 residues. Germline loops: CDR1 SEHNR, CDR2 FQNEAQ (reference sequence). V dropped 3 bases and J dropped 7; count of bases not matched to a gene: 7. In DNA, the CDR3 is TGTGCCAGCAGCTTGCAGGAGACAGGGGGGGAGCAGTACTTC. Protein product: CASSLQETGGEQYF.

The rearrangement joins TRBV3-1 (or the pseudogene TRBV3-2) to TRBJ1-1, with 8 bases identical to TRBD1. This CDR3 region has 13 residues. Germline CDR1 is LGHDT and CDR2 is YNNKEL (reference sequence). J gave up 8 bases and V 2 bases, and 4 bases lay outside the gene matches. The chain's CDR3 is CASSQTRQGEAFF. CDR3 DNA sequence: TGTGCCAGCAGCCAAACACGACAGGGGGAAGCTTTCTTT.

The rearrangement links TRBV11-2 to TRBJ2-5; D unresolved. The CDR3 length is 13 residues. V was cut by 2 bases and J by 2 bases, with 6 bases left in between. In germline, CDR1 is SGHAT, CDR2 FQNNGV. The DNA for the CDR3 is TGTGCCAGCAGCTTACACAGTCAAGAGACCCAGTACTTC. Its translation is CASSLHSQETQYF.

CDR3 sequence reads: CASQAWASNQPQHF. The CDR3 region has the DNA TGTGCCAGCCAGGCCTGGGCGAGCAATCAGCCCCAGCATTTT. The chain carries TRBV2 and TRBJ1-5; D unclear. This CDR3 has 14 residues. V shed 8 bases and J shed 1 base, with 12 bases lying between them. Germline CDR1 and CDR2: SNHLY and FYNNEI.

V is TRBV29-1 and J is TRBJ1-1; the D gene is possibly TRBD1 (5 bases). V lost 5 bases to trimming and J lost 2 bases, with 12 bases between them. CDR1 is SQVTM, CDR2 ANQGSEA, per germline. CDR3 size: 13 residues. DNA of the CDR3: TGCAGCGTTATGAGGGACCGAAACACTGAAGCTTTCTTT. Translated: CSVMRDRNTEAFF.

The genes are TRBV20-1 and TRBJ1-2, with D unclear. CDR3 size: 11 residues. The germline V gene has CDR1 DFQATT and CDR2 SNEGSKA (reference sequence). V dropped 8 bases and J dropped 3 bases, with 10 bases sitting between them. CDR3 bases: TGCAGTTCGATCCCTGACTATGGCTACACCTTC. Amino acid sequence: CSSIPDYGYTF.

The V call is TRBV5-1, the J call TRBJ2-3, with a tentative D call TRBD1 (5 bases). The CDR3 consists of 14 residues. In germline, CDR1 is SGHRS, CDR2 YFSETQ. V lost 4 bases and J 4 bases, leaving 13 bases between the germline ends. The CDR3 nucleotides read TGCGCCAGCAGCGTGGCCAGGGTACCAGATACGCAGTATTTT. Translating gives CASSVARVPDTQYF.

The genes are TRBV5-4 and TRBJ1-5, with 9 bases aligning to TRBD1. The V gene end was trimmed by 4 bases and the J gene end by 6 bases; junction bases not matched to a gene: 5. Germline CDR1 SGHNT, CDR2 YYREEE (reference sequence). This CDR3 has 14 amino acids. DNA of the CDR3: TGTGCCAGCAGCACACAGGGGGCGAGTCAGCCCCAGCATTTT. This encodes CASSTQGASQPQHF.

The CDR3 region has the DNA TGTGCCAGTAGTATAGGGGGTGAAAAACTGTTTTTT. Translated: CASSIGGEKLFF. The gene calls are TRBV19 and TRBJ1-4; no firm D call. The CDR3 is made up of 12 amino acids. V lost 1 base, J lost 7 bases, and 4 bases lay in between. Germline CDR1 reads LNHDA; CDR2 reads SQIVND (reference sequence).

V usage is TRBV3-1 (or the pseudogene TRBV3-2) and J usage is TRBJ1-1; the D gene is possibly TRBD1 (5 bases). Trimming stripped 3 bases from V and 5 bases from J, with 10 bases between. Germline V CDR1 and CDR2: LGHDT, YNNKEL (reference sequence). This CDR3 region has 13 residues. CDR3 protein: CASSQQRGTEAFF. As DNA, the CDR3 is TGTGCCAGCAGCCAGCAAAGGGGAACTGAAGCTTTCTTT.

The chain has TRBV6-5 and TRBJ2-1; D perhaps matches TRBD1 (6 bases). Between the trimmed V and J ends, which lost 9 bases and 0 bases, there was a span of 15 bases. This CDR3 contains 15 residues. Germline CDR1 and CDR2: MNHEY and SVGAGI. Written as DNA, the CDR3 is TGTGCCAGTGCCAAGGACAGAAGCTCCTACAATGAGCAGTTCTTC. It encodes CASAKDRSSYNEQFF.

The CDR3: CASSFQVGALNTEAFF. The CDR3 DNA reads TGTGCCAGCAGCTTTCAAGTGGGGGCTTTGAACACTGAAGCTTTCTTT. This chain connects TRBV11-1 to TRBJ1-1, with D tentatively TRBD1 (6 bases). This CDR3 comprises 16 residues. The ends were cut back, 3 bases at V and 0 bases at J, with 14 bases in the middle. Germline V CDR1 and CDR2: SGHAT, FQDESV (reference sequence).

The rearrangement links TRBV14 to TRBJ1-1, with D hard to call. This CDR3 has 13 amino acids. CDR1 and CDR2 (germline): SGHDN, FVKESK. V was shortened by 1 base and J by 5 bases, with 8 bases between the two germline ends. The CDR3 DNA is TGTGCCAGCAGCCAAGGGATTCTTACTGAAGCTTTCTTT. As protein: CASSQGILTEAFF.

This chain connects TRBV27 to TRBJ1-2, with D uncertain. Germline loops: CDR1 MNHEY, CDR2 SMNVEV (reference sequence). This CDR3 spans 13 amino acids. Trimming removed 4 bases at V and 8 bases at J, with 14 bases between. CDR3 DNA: TGTGCCAGCAGTTCGGCGACTATGAGGGGCTACACCTTC. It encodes CASSSATMRGYTF.

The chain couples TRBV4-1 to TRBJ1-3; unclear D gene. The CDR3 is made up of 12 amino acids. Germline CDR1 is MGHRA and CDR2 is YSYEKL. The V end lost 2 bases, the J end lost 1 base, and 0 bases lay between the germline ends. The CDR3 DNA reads TGCGCCAGCAGCCAATCTGGAAACACCATATATTTT. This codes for CASSQSGNTIYF.

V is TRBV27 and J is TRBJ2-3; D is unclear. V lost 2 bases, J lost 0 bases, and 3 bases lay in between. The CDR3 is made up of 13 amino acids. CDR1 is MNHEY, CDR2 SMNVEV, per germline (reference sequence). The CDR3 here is CASSLGSTDTQYF. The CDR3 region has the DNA TGTGCCAGCAGTTTAGGCAGCACAGATACGCAGTATTTT.

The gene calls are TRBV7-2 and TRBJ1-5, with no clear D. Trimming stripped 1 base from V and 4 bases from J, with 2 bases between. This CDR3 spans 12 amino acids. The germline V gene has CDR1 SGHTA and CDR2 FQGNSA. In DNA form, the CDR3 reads TGTGCCAGCAGCTTAGGTAATCAGCCCCAGCATTTT. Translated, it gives CASSLGNQPQHF.

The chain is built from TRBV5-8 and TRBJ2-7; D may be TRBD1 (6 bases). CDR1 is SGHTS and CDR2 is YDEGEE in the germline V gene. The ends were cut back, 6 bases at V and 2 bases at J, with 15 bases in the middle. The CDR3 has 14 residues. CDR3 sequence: CASTLGQRAYEQYF. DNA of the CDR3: TGTGCCAGCACCCTCGGACAGAGAGCCTACGAGCAGTACTTC.

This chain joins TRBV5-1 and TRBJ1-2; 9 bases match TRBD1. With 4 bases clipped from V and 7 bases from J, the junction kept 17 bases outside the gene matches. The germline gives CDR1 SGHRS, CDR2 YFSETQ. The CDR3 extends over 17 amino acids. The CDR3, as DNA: TGCGCCAGCAGCCCTAGGACAGGGGTCCTCGAGAGAGTTGGCTACACCTTC. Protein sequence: CASSPRTGVLERVGYTF.